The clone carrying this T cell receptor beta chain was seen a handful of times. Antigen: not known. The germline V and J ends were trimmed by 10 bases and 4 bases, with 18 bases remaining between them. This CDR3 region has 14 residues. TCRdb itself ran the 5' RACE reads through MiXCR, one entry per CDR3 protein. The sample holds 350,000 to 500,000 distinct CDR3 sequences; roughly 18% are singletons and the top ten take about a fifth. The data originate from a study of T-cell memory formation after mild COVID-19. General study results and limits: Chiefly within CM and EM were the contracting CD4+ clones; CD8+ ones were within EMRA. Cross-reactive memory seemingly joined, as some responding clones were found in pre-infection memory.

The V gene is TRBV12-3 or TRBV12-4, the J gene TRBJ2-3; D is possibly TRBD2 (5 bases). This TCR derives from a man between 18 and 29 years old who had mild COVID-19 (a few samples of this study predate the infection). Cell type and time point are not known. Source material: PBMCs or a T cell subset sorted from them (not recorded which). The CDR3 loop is CATTTRVGADTQYF. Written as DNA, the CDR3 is TGTGCCACTACGACGAGGGTTGGCGCAGATACGCAGTATTTT.